The rows below give T cell receptor beta chains drawn from one sample of a study of PD-1 blockade in classical Hodgkin lymphoma. Generated by immunoSEQ multiplex PCR, the TCRdb table keeps only in-frame clones and is missing some. The table lists 45,000 or so clones, roughly 88% of them singletons. Sequencing used peripheral blood mononuclear cells (PBMCs). The receptor set was obtained from a human donor with classical Hodgkin lymphoma. The CDR3 runs from the conserved cysteine through the conserved F or W. The D gene is left open where the match is weak. The size entry is marked missing in some rows and otherwise reads once, few, many or a size class.

J gene: TRBJ1-1
V gene: TRBV27
D gene: .
clone size: .
CDR3 DNA: TGTGCCAGCAGTTTATTAGGGGCCACTGAAGCTTTCTTT
CDR3 protein: CASSLLGATEAFF

J gene: TRBJ2-3
V gene: TRBV5-6
D gene: .
clone size: .
CDR3 DNA: TGTGCCAGCAGCTTCGGCCGGGTACAGGGAATTAGGAGCACAGATACGCAGTATTTT
CDR3 protein: CASSFGRVQGIRSTDTQYF

J gene: TRBJ2-5
V gene: TRBV7-9
D gene: .
clone size: once
CDR3 DNA: TGTGCCAGCAGCTTGCGGGATCAGACCCAGTACTTC
CDR3 protein: CASSLRDQTQYF

J gene: TRBJ2-1
V gene: TRBV9
D gene: .
clone size: .
CDR3 DNA: TGTGCCAGCAGCCCCGGACTAATCTACAATGAGCAGTTCTTC
CDR3 protein: CASSPGLIYNEQFF

J gene: TRBJ2-1
V gene: TRBV11-3
D gene: TRBD2
clone size: .
CDR3 DNA: TGTGCCAGCAGCTTGGCGGGAGGGGCCTACAATGAGCAGTTCTTC
CDR3 protein: CASSLAGGAYNEQFF

J gene: TRBJ1-1
V gene: TRBV28
D gene: TRBD1
clone size: .
CDR3 DNA: TGTGCCAGCAGACCCCCTACAGGGGGCACTGAAGCTTTCTTT
CDR3 protein: CASRPPTGGTEAFF

J gene: TRBJ2-7
V gene: TRBV6-5
D gene: .
clone size: few
CDR3 DNA: TGTGCCAGCAGTTACGTCCAGGGCAGCTCCTACGAGCAGTACTTC
CDR3 protein: CASSYVQGSSYEQYF

J gene: TRBJ2-5
V gene: TRBV9
D gene: .
clone size: once
CDR3 DNA: TGTGCCAGCAGCGCCCTACCACTCGGGGGACAAGAGACCCAGTACTTC
CDR3 protein: CASSALPLGGQETQYF

J gene: TRBJ2-7
V gene: TRBV11-2
D gene: .
clone size: .
CDR3 DNA: TGTGCCAGCAGCTTAGTTGGACAGACCGACTACGAGCAGTACTTC
CDR3 protein: CASSLVGQTDYEQYF

J gene: TRBJ2-7
V gene: TRBV4-1
D gene: .
clone size: .
CDR3 DNA: TGCGCCAGCAGCCCGCGACTCTCCTACGAGCAGTACTTC
CDR3 protein: CASSPRLSYEQYF

J gene: TRBJ2-7
V gene: TRBV9
D gene: TRBD2
clone size: .
CDR3 DNA: TGTGCCAGCAGCGTAGAAGGCGGGAGCTCCTACGAGCAGTACTTC
CDR3 protein: CASSVEGGSSYEQYF

J gene: TRBJ2-6
V gene: TRBV18
D gene: TRBD1
clone size: .
CDR3 DNA: TGTGCCAGCTCACAAGCTCAGGGGGTTTTTGGGGCCAACGTCCTGACTTTC
CDR3 protein: CASSQAQGVFGANVLTF

J gene: TRBJ1-6
V gene: TRBV7-9
D gene: .
clone size: .
CDR3 DNA: TGTGCCAGCAGCCACGGACAGTTTAATTCACCCCTCCACTTT
CDR3 protein: CASSHGQFNSPLHF